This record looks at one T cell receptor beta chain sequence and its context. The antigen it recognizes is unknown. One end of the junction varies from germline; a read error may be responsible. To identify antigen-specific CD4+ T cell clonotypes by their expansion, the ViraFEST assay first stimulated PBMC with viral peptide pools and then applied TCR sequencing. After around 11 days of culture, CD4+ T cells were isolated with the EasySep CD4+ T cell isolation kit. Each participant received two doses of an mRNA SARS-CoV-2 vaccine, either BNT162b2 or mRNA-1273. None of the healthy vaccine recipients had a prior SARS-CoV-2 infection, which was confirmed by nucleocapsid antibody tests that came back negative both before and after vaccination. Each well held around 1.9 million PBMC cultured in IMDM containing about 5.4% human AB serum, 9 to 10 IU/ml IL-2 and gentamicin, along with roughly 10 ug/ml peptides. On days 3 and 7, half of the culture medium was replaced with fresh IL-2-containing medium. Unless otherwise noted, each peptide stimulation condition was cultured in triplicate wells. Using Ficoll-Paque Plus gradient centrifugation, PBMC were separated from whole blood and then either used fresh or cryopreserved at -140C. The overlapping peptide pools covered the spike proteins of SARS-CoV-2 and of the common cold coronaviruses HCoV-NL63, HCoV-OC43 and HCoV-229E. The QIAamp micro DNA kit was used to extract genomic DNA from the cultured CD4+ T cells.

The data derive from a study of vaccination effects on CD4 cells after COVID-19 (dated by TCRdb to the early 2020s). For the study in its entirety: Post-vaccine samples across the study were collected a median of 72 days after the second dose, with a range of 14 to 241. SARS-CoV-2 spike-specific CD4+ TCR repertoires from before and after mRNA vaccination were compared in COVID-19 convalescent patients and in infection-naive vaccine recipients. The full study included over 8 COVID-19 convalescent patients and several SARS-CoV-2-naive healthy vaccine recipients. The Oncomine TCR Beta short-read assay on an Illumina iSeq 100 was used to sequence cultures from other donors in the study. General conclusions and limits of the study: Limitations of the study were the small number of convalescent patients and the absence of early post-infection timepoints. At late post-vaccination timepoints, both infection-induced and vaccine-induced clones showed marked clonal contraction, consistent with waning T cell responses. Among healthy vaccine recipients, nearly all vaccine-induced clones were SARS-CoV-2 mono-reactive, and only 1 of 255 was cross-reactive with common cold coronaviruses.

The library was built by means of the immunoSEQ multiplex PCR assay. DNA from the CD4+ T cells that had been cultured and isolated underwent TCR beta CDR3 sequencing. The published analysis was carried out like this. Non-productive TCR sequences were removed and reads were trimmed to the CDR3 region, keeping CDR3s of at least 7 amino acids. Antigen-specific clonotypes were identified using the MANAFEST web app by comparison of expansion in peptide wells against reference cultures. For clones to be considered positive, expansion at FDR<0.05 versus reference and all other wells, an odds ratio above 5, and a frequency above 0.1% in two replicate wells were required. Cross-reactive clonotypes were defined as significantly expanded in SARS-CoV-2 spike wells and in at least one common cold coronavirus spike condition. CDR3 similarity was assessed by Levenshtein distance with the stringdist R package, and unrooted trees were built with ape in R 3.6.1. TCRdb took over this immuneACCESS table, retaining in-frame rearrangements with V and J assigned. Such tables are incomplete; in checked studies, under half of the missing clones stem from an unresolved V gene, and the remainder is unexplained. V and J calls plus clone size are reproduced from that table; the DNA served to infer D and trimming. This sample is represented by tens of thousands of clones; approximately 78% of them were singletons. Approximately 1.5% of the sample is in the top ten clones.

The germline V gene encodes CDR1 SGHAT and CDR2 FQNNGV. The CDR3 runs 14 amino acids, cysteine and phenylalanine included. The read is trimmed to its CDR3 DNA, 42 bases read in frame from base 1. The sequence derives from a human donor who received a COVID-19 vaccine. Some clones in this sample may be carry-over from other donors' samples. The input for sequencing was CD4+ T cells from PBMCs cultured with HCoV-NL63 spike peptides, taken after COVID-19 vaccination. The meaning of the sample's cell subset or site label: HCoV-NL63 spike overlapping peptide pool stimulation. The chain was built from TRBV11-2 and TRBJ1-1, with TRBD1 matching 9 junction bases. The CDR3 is CASSSNRGHTEAFF. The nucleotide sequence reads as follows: TGTGCCAGCAGCTCGAACAGGGGGCACACGGAAGCTTTCTTT.